Detailed here is one T cell receptor beta chain. Which antigen it targets is not known. No much larger clonotype is one base removed from it; base qualities were not supplied. Library method: the immunoSEQ multiplex PCR assay. In TCRdb, the immuneACCESS table is reduced to in-frame sequences with V and J assigned. These tables do not hold every clone; where another copy was compared, an unresolved V gene accounts for under half, and the others remain unexplained. The sample table lists about 51,000 clones, roughly 92% of them with a count of one. Around 0.6% of the sample goes to the ten largest clones. This sample was taken from a study of T cell changes during pregnancy in multiple sclerosis (dated by TCRdb to the late 2010s). The study in broad terms: In women with multiple sclerosis, the researchers looked at how the T cell repertoire shifted as pregnancy progressed.

The germline V gene (reference sequence) specifies MNHEY as CDR1 and SMNVEV as CDR2. From cysteine to phenylalanine, the CDR3 is 17 amino acids long. Kept here is only the CDR3 DNA, which spans 51 bases and is read in frame from base 1. Trimming removed 4 bases from V and 3 bases from J; the gene matches leave 6 bases unexplained. The sequenced sample was CD4+ T cells from peripheral blood mononuclear cells, obtained in the second trimester of pregnancy. The chain links TRBV27 with TRBJ2-1; 13 junctional bases match TRBD2. This receptor was identified in a female donor with multiple sclerosis, enrolled in a pregnancy study. The CDR3 corresponds to CASSSPRTSGSYNEQFF. The nucleotide sequence reads TGTGCCAGCAGTTCCCCCCGGACTAGCGGGAGCTACAATGAGCAGTTCTTC.